What follows is one TCR beta chain and its context. These data originate in a study of blood T cell repertoires in COVID-19. Study-wide context: The analysed material was cDNA or gDNA that came from T cells, B-cell-depleted T cells, or PBMCs.

In the source study's methods: For nucleated cells, counts were estimated from reference gene primer amplification. Libraries were prepared by immunoSEQ multiplex PCR; TCRdb keeps only in-frame clonotypes and omits some of them. The V and J calls and clone size come from that table; D and trimming were worked out from the DNA. The sample records more than 95,000 clones, 85% to 90% being singletons. Germline lookup yields CDR1 SEHNR and CDR2 FQNEAQ (reference sequence). Losses at the gene ends were 3 bases for V and 4 bases for J; bases not matched to a gene: 5. CDR3 length equals 15 residues. The source of this sequence is a human donor in a cohort sampled during active COVID-19. Sequences were obtained from peripheral blood. The rearrangement joins TRBV7-9 to TRBJ2-3, with 9 bases lining up with TRBD1. The CDR3 is CASSFGQGRADTQYF. CDR3 in DNA: TGTGCCAGCAGCTTCGGACAGGGGAGGGCAGATACGCAGTATTTT.